This T cell receptor (beta chain) was recovered during a study of T cells in Graves' hyperthyroidism and ophthalmopathy. Study overall: Before treatment of any kind, peripheral blood was taken at initial diagnosis. Findings and caveats of the study: Ophthalmopathy was told apart from stable hyperthyroidism by a 13 V-J model. Peripheral blood also featured most of the thyroid clonotypes expanded above 0.001.

Blood sampling occurred at first hyperthyroidism diagnosis, ahead of any ophthalmopathy symptoms. There are a few counts of this clonotype. Its antigen is undetermined. TCR beta CDR3 sequences were amplified from RNA transcripts. First-round RT-PCR of the TCR CDR3 relied on the HTBI primer set. TCRdb used MiXCR to reprocess the multiplex PCR reads, holding one entry per CDR3 protein. The sample contains hundreds of thousands of distinct CDR3 sequences, approximately 15% of which appear only once. The TCR originated in a woman younger than 45 with Graves' hyperthyroidism that later progressed to Graves' ophthalmopathy. Sequencing was done on a sample of blood.

The chain's CDR3 is CASSRDRGGGSPLHF. The CDR3 bases are TGTGCCAGCAGTCGCGACAGGGGAGGCGGTTCACCCCTCCACTTT. This chain joins TRBV3-1 and TRBJ1-6; 8 bases agree with TRBD1. J gave up 9 bases and V 6 bases, and 10 bases lay outside the gene matches. The CDR3 runs to 15 residues. Germline V gene lookup returns CDR1 LGHDT and CDR2 YNNKEL (reference sequence).